Below, one TCR beta chain is given with its context. V was clipped by 3 bases and J by 4 bases; unmatched bases: 3. Germline V gene lookup returns CDR1 SGHRS and CDR2 YFSETQ. CDR3 length: 14 amino acids. Produced via immunoSEQ multiplex PCR; TCRdb's table is partial and in-frame only. The sample has hundreds of thousands of clones; 70% to 90% are singletons. The entry originates in a study of blood T cell repertoires in COVID-19. The receptor's source is a woman between 18 and 29 years old with acute COVID-19. The source material was PBMCs or T cells enriched from blood (not recorded which). The chain couples TRBV5-1 to TRBJ2-5; 10 bases map to TRBD1. CDR3: CASSSGQGVETQYF. CDR3 DNA sequence: TGCGCCAGCAGCTCCGGACAGGGGGTAGAGACCCAGTACTTC.